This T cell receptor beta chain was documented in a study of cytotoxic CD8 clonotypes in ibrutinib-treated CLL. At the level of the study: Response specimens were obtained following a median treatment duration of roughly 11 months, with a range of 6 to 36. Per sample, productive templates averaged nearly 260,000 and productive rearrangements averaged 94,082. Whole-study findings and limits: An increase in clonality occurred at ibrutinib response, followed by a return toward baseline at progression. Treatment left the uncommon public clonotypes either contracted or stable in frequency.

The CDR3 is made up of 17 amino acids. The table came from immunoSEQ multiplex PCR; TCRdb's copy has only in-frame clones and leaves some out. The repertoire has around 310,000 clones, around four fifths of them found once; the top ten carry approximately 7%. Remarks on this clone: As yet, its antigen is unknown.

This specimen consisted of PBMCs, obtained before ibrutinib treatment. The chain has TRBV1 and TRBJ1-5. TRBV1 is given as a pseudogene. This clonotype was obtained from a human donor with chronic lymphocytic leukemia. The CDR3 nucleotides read TGCACCAGCAGCTGGACAGCGGGGGGGGTAGATGATCAGCCCCAGCATTTT. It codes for CTSSWTAGGVDDQPQHF.